This T cell receptor beta chain was identified in a study of early T cells in non-severe SARS-CoV-2 infection. Study-level background: Sequencing of unsorted whole blood was done on bulk RNA, leaving chains unpaired.

General study findings and limits: Matches to VDJdb favored anti-spike CD8 responses and missed private and CD4 specificities.

This CDR3 is built from 16 residues. The V gene end was trimmed by 4 bases and the J gene end by 1 base; junction bases not matched to a gene: 7. The germline gives CDR1 LGHDT, CDR2 YNNKEL (reference sequence). This clonotype appeared a few times. Its target is unknown. Attachment of unique molecular identifiers to individual cDNA molecules was performed. TCRdb re-called the 5' RACE reads with MiXCR, one entry per CDR3 protein. This sample carries about 77,000 distinct CDR3 sequences, about 9.6% of them seen once, and the ten largest clones take 4.5% to 5%. The specimen sequenced was whole blood. This chain joins TRBV3-1 and TRBJ2-3; 8 positions agree with TRBD2. The sequence derives from an adult who was a healthcare worker with PCR-confirmed SARS-CoV-2 infection or an uninfected control (not recorded which). The CDR3 spells CASSLTSVGGTDTQYF. The CDR3 bases are TGTGCCAGCAGCCTGACTAGCGTCGGGGGCACAGATACGCAGTATTTT.